What follows are 29 T cell receptor beta chains derived from one specimen sequenced in a study of blood T cell repertoires in COVID-19. Generated by immunoSEQ multiplex PCR, the TCRdb table keeps only in-frame clones and is missing some. Of about 80,000 clones listed, around 79% were seen once; the top ten hold roughly 15%. The source material was peripheral blood. The receptors derive from a human donor in a cohort sampled during active COVID-19.

Here the CDR3 reads CASSLKLAGLRTYYEQYV. CDR3 bases: TGTGCCAGCAGCTTGAAACTAGCGGGACTCCGTACCTACTACGAGCAGTACGTC. The rearrangement links TRBV5-6 to TRBJ2-7; 10 bases match TRBD2. This CDR3 spans 18 amino acids. Germline CDR1 and CDR2: SGHDT and YYEEEE. V shed 1 base, J shed 3 bases, and the junction held 13 bases outside the gene matches.

CDR3 nucleotides: TGCAGTGCTAGTACCTGGCAGGGGGGATCGAACACTGAAGCTTTCTTT. Residues: CSASTWQGGSNTEAFF. V and J are TRBV20-1 and TRBJ1-1, with 7 bases that match TRBD1. Looked up from germline, CDR1 is DFQATT and CDR2 is SNEGSKA (reference sequence). After removal of 3 bases from V and 1 base from J, the junction contained 11 bases not matched to a gene. The length of the CDR3 is 16 residues.

The chain recombines TRBV11-3 with TRBJ1-1; D perhaps matches TRBD1 (5 bases). Germline lookup yields CDR1 SGHNT and CDR2 YENEEA. This CDR3 is 14 amino acids long. The ends were cut back, 4 bases at V and 3 bases at J, with 12 bases in the middle. The DNA for the CDR3 is TGTGCCAGCAGCTATGGAGGGGATGACACTGAAGCTTTCTTT. As protein: CASSYGGDDTEAFF.

This clone was counted between two and nine times. The rearrangement uses TRBV6-6 and TRBJ2-5; 8 nucleotides agree with TRBD1. Germline V gives CDR1 MNHNY, CDR2 SVGAGI (reference sequence). This CDR3 has 17 residues. The ends lost 5 bases at V and 5 bases at J; junction bases unmatched: 16. The CDR3 region is CASSPGQVARSRETQYF. CDR3 in DNA: TGTGCCAGCAGTCCGGGACAGGTAGCACGTTCGCGGGAGACCCAGTACTTC.

The chain combines TRBV3-1 (or the pseudogene TRBV3-2) with TRBJ2-7, with 8 bases lining up with TRBD2. The CDR3 has 13 amino acids. CDR1 is LGHDT, CDR2 YNNKEL, per germline (reference sequence). V trimming: 1 base; J trimming: 6 bases; junction bases outside the gene matches: 2. The DNA of the CDR3 is TGTGCCAGCAGCCAAGGCACTAGCGGCGAGCAGTACGTC. This encodes CASSQGTSGEQYV.

V usage is TRBV7-6 and J usage is TRBJ2-3, with D unclear. Germline lookup yields CDR1 SGHVS and CDR2 FNYEAQ. V lost 0 bases, J lost 0 bases, and 7 bases lay in between. The CDR3 runs to 15 residues. The DNA for the CDR3 is TGTGCCAGCAGCTTAGCGCCGGTGAGCACAGATACGCAGTATTTT. Encoded protein: CASSLAPVSTDTQYF.

The chain recombines TRBV6-5 with TRBJ2-1, with D perhaps TRBD2 (6 bases). Germline values: CDR1 MNHEY, CDR2 SVGAGI. This CDR3 has 14 residues. V was shortened by 0 bases and J by 9 bases, with 12 bases between the two germline ends. CDR3 sequence reads: CASSYSVGGSEQFF. DNA of the CDR3: TGTGCCAGCAGTTACTCCGTGGGAGGAAGTGAGCAGTTCTTC.

J is TRBJ2-5 and V is TRBV4-3; 8 bases fit TRBD1. CDR3 size: 14 residues. The ends lost 5 bases at V and 3 bases at J; junction bases unmatched: 5. Germline V gene sequence: CDR1 LGHNA, CDR2 YSLEER. The DNA of the CDR3 is TGCGCCAGCAGCGTAGGACAGGGCGAAGAGACCCAGTACTTC. Translation gives CASSVGQGEETQYF.

This chain uses TRBV4-1 with TRBJ1-2; no clear D. Germline CDR1 and CDR2: MGHRA and YSYEKL. The CDR3 totals 15 residues. V was trimmed by 0 bases and J by 5 bases, leaving 13 bases between them. The CDR3 coding sequence is TGCGCCAGCAGCCAAGAATCCACGTCCCTATATGGCTACACCTTC. Amino acid sequence: CASSQESTSLYGYTF.

The rearrangement joins TRBV7-3 to TRBJ2-3; tentative D call: TRBD2 (6 bases). Germline CDR1 and CDR2: SGHTA and FQGTGA. This CDR3 is 16 amino acids long. Trimming left V 1 base short and J 0 bases short, with 11 bases between. CDR3 sequence reads: CASSLRASASTDTQYF. The CDR3 DNA reads TGTGCCAGCAGCTTAAGGGCTAGCGCAAGCACAGATACGCAGTATTTT.

The chain couples TRBV10-3 to TRBJ1-4; 8 bases are shared with TRBD1. The CDR3 is made up of 15 amino acids. CDR1 and CDR2 (germline): ENHRY, SYGVKD. Trimming removed 6 bases from V and 3 bases from J; junction bases left unmatched: 6. CDR3 loop: CAIRGQGASNEKLFF. The CDR3 DNA sequence: TGTGCCATCAGGGGCCAGGGGGCTTCTAATGAAAAACTGTTTTTT.

V is TRBV7-9 and J is TRBJ2-1; 7 nucleotides agree with TRBD2. Per the germline V gene, CDR1 is SEHNR and CDR2 is FQNEAQ (reference sequence). The CDR3 has 13 residues. V shed 3 bases, J shed 10 bases, and the junction held 6 bases outside the gene matches. The CDR3 DNA follows: TGTGCCAGCAGCTTGCGGGAGTCGAACGAGCAGTTCTTC. This encodes CASSLRESNEQFF.

This clone was counted a single time. This chain joins TRBV24-1 and TRBJ1-1; TRBD1 agrees at 8 bases. V lost 7 bases to trimming and J lost 7 bases; unmatched junction nucleotides: 7. The CDR3 spans 13 residues. Germline CDR1 reads KGHDR; CDR2 reads SFDVKD. Here the CDR3 reads CATRGTGANEAFF. As DNA, the CDR3 is TGTGCCACCAGGGGGACAGGAGCTAATGAAGCTTTCTTT.

V gene TRBV27 combines with J gene TRBJ1-1; D possibly corresponds to TRBD1 (5 bases). The CDR3 is 13 amino acids. The germline gives CDR1 MNHEY, CDR2 SMNVEV (reference sequence). Trimming removed 5 bases at V and 3 bases at J, with 10 bases between. The CDR3 coding sequence is TGTGCCAGCAGTCTGGGGCCAGACACTGAAGCTTTCTTT. It is translated as CASSLGPDTEAFF.

V is TRBV5-6 and J is TRBJ1-2; D is undetermined. The CDR3 runs 11 residues. V lost 0 bases and J lost 7, with 4 bases in between. In germline, CDR1 is SGHDT, CDR2 YYEEEE. CDR3 DNA: TGTGCCAGCAGCTTGGGAGGTGGCTACACCTTC. It codes for CASSLGGGYTF.

The chain links TRBV9 to TRBJ2-5; 7 positions agree with TRBD1. V lost 4 bases and J lost 9; bases outside the gene matches: 9. This CDR3 contains 13 residues. The germline V gene has CDR1 SGDLS and CDR2 YYNGEE. The CDR3: CASSPDRPPPQYF. The CDR3 region has the DNA TGTGCCAGCAGCCCGGACAGGCCACCCCCCCAGTACTTC.

The chain is built from TRBV4-1 and TRBJ1-1; 10 bases agree with TRBD1. The CDR3 runs 13 residues. With 7 bases clipped from V and 5 bases from J, the junction kept 4 bases outside the gene matches. Germline V gene lookup returns CDR1 MGHRA and CDR2 YSYEKL. The CDR3 protein is CASIGTGVTEAFF. As DNA, the CDR3 is TGCGCCAGCATCGGGACAGGGGTTACTGAAGCTTTCTTT.

The V gene is TRBV6-2 or TRBV6-3, the J gene TRBJ2-5; D ambiguous. The CDR3 is made up of 13 amino acids. V gave up 5 bases and J gave up 2 bases, with 9 bases separating them. Germline CDR1 MNHEY, CDR2 SVGEGT. The CDR3 nucleotides are TGTGCCAGCAGTAGAGGCCCTCAAGAGACCCAGTACTTC. It codes for CASSRGPQETQYF.

This clone was observed once. The chain links TRBV6-2 or TRBV6-3 to TRBJ2-7; the match to TRBD2 covers 10 bases. CDR3 size: 16 residues. Trimming took 0 bases from V and 0 from J; bases not matched to a gene: 2. Germline CDR1 MNHEY, CDR2 SVGEGT. CDR3 in amino acids: CASSYSPSGGSYEQYV. Written as DNA, the CDR3 is TGTGCCAGCAGTTACTCGCCTAGCGGGGGCTCCTACGAGCAGTACGTC.

This clone occurred once. The rearrangement joins TRBV6-5 to TRBJ2-7; the match to TRBD1 covers 7 bases. The ends lost 3 bases at V and 4 bases at J; junction bases unmatched: 9. The CDR3 spans 15 residues. Per the germline V gene, CDR1 is MNHEY and CDR2 is SVGAGI. The CDR3 spells CASSYGRGRGYEQYF. The CDR3 coding sequence is TGTGCCAGCAGTTATGGAAGGGGGCGCGGATACGAGCAGTACTTC.

V is TRBV2 and J is TRBJ2-2, with TRBD1 matching 7 bases. From germline, CDR1 is SNHLY and CDR2 FYNNEI. The CDR3 spans 13 residues. The trim removed 5 bases at V and 7 bases at J, leaving 4 bases unmatched. The CDR3 DNA is TGTGCCAGCAGTCGACAGGGTCGCGGGGAGCTGTTTTTT. This translates into CASSRQGRGELFF.

The rearrangement uses TRBV21-1 and TRBJ2-3; TRBD2 is the table's D call and was not checked against the DNA. TRBV21-1 is recorded as a pseudogene. The CDR3 loop spans 15 amino acids. In DNA, the CDR3 is TGTGCCAGCAGCAATCTAGCGGGGTTCACAGATACGCAGTATTTT. This translates into CASSNLAGFTDTQYF.

This clone has just a few counts. The J gene is TRBJ1-2, the V gene TRBV19; 7 bases are shared with TRBD1. With V trimmed by 6 bases and J by 8 bases, 3 bases remained unmatched. Germline V lookup: CDR1 LNHDA, CDR2 SQIVND (reference sequence). This CDR3 comprises 11 residues. CDR3 sequence: CASRRQGGYTF. DNA for the CDR3: TGTGCCAGTAGACGACAGGGCGGCTACACCTTC.

The V call is TRBV6-4, the J call TRBJ1-6; 10 bases are shared with TRBD1. The CDR3 is 15 residues long. CDR1 and CDR2 (germline): MRHNA, SNTAGT. V was clipped by 2 bases and J by 8 bases; unmatched bases: 3. The chain's CDR3 is CASSDRTGGDSPLHF. The CDR3, as DNA: TGTGCCAGCAGTGACCGGACAGGGGGGGATTCACCCCTCCACTTT.

V is TRBV6-5 and J is TRBJ2-3; 8 bases fit TRBD2. Per germline, CDR1 MNHEY and CDR2 SVGAGI. V shed 6 bases, J shed 4 bases, and the junction held 9 bases outside the gene matches. This CDR3 is built from 15 residues. The CDR3 loop is CASSAWGLEADTQYF. CDR3 DNA sequence: TGTGCCAGCAGCGCCTGGGGACTAGAAGCAGATACGCAGTATTTT.

This clone was detected only a few times. The rearrangement uses TRBV9 and TRBJ2-5, with D hard to call. Germline V gene lookup returns CDR1 SGDLS and CDR2 YYNGEE. The CDR3 consists of 14 residues. Trimming removed 0 bases from V and 0 bases from J, with 6 bases in between. This chain's CDR3 is CASSVAGNQETQYF. The CDR3 coding sequence is TGTGCCAGCAGCGTAGCAGGTAACCAAGAGACCCAGTACTTC.

This chain joins TRBV13 and TRBJ1-2, with 7 bases lining up with TRBD1. There are 17 residues in the CDR3. Looked up from germline, CDR1 is PRHDT and CDR2 is FYEKMQ (reference sequence). The ends lost 5 bases at V and 0 bases at J; junction bases unmatched: 12. The CDR3: CASSGQAPLISNYGYTF. In DNA, the CDR3 is TGTGCCAGCAGCGGACAGGCCCCATTAATTTCTAACTATGGCTACACCTTC.

The rearrangement uses TRBV24-1 and TRBJ2-1; 8 nucleotides align to TRBD2. This CDR3 is built from 13 residues. Looked up from germline, CDR1 is KGHDR and CDR2 is SFDVKD. Trimming removed 9 bases from V and 1 base from J; junction bases left unmatched: 1. CDR3: CATSGGSYNEQFF. CDR3 DNA: TGTGCCACCTCGGGGGGGTCCTACAATGAGCAGTTCTTC.

V and J are TRBV12-5 and TRBJ2-7; 7 nucleotides line up with TRBD2. The germline V gene encodes CDR1 LGHNT and CDR2 FRNRAP. The CDR3 has 12 residues. V was pared by 5 bases and J by 9 bases, with 7 bases of the junction left unmatched. In nucleotides, the CDR3 is TGTGCTAGTGGTCCCTCTAGCGGAAGGCAGTACGTC. This codes for CASGPSSGRQYV.